This is a list of T cell receptor beta chains from one sample in a study of beta chain features in type 1 diabetes. The protocol was immunoSEQ multiplex PCR, while the TCRdb copy is restricted to in-frame clones and leaves out a portion. The sample has about 180,000 clones; about 13% are singletons. Material for sequencing was central memory CD4+ T cells from blood. The receptor set was obtained from a woman aged 18-30 years in good health. Each CDR3 is given with its conserved first and last residue. D genes are given only for firm matches. The listing skips clone size in some rows; elsewhere it reads once, few, many or a size class.

clone_size d_call j_call v_call cdr3_nt cdr3_aa
NA TRBD1 TRBJ1-4 TRBV5-1 TGCGCCAGCAGCACCCGGACAGGGGATGAAAAACTGTTTTTT CASSTRTGDEKLFF
few TRBD1 TRBJ1-5 TRBV15 TGTGCCACCAGGGGAAGGGGGCTTCAGCCCCAGCATTTT CATRGRGLQPQHF
few TRBD2 TRBJ2-1 TRBV19 TGTGCCAGTAGGAACCTTGCACTAGCGGACTCCTACAATGAGCAGTTCTTC CASRNLALADSYNEQFF
few TRBD2 TRBJ2-7 TRBV30 TGTGCCTGGAGTGTACTAGGGACTAGCGGGAACTACGAGCAGTACTTC CAWSVLGTSGNYEQYF
few NA TRBJ1-2 TRBV25-1 TGTGCCAGCAGTGAAAAAGGGGAAACAGGTCAAGCTAACTATGGCTACACCTTC CASSEKGETGQANYGYTF
NA NA TRBJ1-1 TRBV18 TGTGCCAGCTCACCCGGCGGGATAGCAATGAACACTGAAGCTTTCTTT CASSPGGIAMNTEAFF
few NA TRBJ1-2 TRBV2 TGTGCCAGCAGTGATAGGAGGGCTAACTATGGCTACACCTTC CASSDRRANYGYTF
few NA TRBJ2-7 TRBV18 TGTGCCAGCTCAACGGACAGGGAGGGCTACGAGCAGTACTTC CASSTDREGYEQYF
few NA TRBJ2-1 TRBV30 TGTGCCTGGGCCCGGGGGAGCAATGAGCAGTTCTTC CAWARGSNEQFF
NA TRBD1 TRBJ1-1 TRBV11-3 TGTGCCAGCAGTAAACAGGGGTACACTGAAGCTTTCTTT CASSKQGYTEAFF
few TRBD2 TRBJ2-4 TRBV28 TGTGCCAGCAGTTTCCACAAGGGACTAGCGGGAGGGCCCTCTAGAAACATTCAGTACTTC CASSFHKGLAGGPSRNIQYF
NA NA TRBJ1-4 TRBV7-9 TGTGCCAGCAGCCCAAGCGGGAAAAGTGAAAAACTGTTTTTT CASSPSGKSEKLFF
NA NA TRBJ1-1 TRBV30 TGTGCCTGGAGTCTGGGGGCCCACACTGAAGCTTTCTTT CAWSLGAHTEAFF
NA NA TRBJ1-1 TRBV14 TGTGCCAGCAGCCAAGCTGAACTGCTACTATACGCTTTCTTT CASSQAELLLYAFF
few TRBD2 TRBJ2-7 TRBV9 TGTGCCAGCAGCGTAGCTGGAACTAGCGACCACGAGCAGTACTTC CASSVAGTSDHEQYF
NA TRBD1 TRBJ2-7 TRBV18 TGTGCCAGCTCACACGGACAGGGCGAGCAGTACTTC CASSHGQGEQYF
NA NA TRBJ2-3 TRBV10-2 TGCGCCAGCTTAGCAGCAACTCCCGGAGATACGCAGTATTTT CASLAATPGDTQYF
few TRBD2 TRBJ2-3 TRBV2 TGTGCCACCAAGCGGGAGCACACAGATACGCAGTATTTT CATKREHTDTQYF
NA NA TRBJ2-5 TRBV15 TGTGCCACCAGCAGTGCGACACTGAAAGAGACCCAGTACTTC CATSSATLKETQYF
NA TRBD1 TRBJ2-3 TRBV13 TGTGCCAGCAGCCGTACGACAGGGCCCACAGATACGCAGTATTTT CASSRTTGPTDTQYF
few TRBD1 TRBJ2-2 TRBV30 TGTGCCTGTACCCGGGACAGGGTCACCGGGGAGCTGTTTTTT CACTRDRVTGELFF
NA TRBD1 TRBJ2-3 TRBV7-2 TGTGCCAGCAGCTTTGTACAGGGGGATACGCAGTATTTT CASSFVQGDTQYF
NA TRBD1 TRBJ1-5 TRBV28 TGTGCCAGCAGTTCGGGACAGGGGCTGAATCAGCCCCAGCATTTT CASSSGQGLNQPQHF
few TRBD2 TRBJ2-3 TRBV6-6 TGTGCCAGCAGTACCGGGACTAGGAAGGATACGCAGTATTTT CASSTGTRKDTQYF
NA TRBD1 TRBJ1-5 TRBV28 TGTGCCAGCCAGGGGGGATATCAGCCCCAGCATTTT CASQGGYQPQHF
few NA TRBJ2-2 TRBV7-2 TGTGCCAGCAGCCCGGACAGCCCCGGGGAGCTGTTTTTT CASSPDSPGELFF
few TRBD2 TRBJ2-1 TRBV4-2 TGTGCCAGCAGCCAAGATAGGCTAGCGGGGAATGAGCAGTTCTTC CASSQDRLAGNEQFF
few TRBD2 TRBJ2-1 TRBV30 TGTGCCTGGAGATTAGGGGGTTTGCGGGAGGGTAACAATGAGCAGTTCTTC CAWRLGGLREGNNEQFF